Below, 9 T cell receptor beta chains from the same sample are listed, as sequenced in a study of Ad26.COV2.S vaccination and SARS-CoV-2 variants. Treatment defined: some 20 received Ad26.COV2.S at low or high dose, single or two shots; about 5 received placebo; per-sample allocation not given. Sampling was performed 63 days after the first vaccine or placebo injection. Sequencing was performed with immunoSEQ multiplex PCR; in TCRdb, only in-frame clones are kept and a portion is missing. There are roughly 680,000 clones in the sample; roughly nine tenths occur only once, and about 1.5% lies in the top ten. The starting material was peripheral blood, obtained in a trial of Ad26.COV2.S vaccine versus placebo. The receptors come from a person aged 18-60 years who received the Ad26.COV2.S COVID-19 vaccine or a placebo.

The chain joins TRBV24-1 to TRBJ2-1; maybe TRBD1 (6 bases). The length of the CDR3 is 16 residues. Germline-derived CDR1 and CDR2 are KGHDR and SFDVKD. Trimming cost V 1 base and J 0 bases, with 9 bases left between them. The CDR3 reads CATSDLDRSSYNEQFF. In nucleotides, the CDR3 is TGTGCCACCAGTGATTTAGACAGGAGCTCCTACAATGAGCAGTTCTTC.

This clone was picked up a small number of times. The chain is built from TRBV19 and TRBJ1-2; 7 nucleotides align to TRBD1. CDR1 LNHDA and CDR2 SQIVND come from the germline V gene (reference sequence). This CDR3 is 15 amino acids long. Unmatched junction bases numbered 12, after V lost 4 bases and J lost 7 bases. In DNA form, the CDR3 reads TGTGCCAGTAGTACTGGACAGGATGGTCTGAGTGGCTACACCTTC. Translating it yields CASSTGQDGLSGYTF.

This chain joins TRBV24-1 and TRBJ2-7, with D maybe TRBD2 (6 bases). The germline V gene encodes CDR1 KGHDR and CDR2 SFDVKD. V was pared by 9 bases and J by 0 bases, with 11 bases between. The CDR3 is 13 amino acids. This CDR3 is CATSSGGSYEQYF. Here the CDR3 DNA reads TGTGCCACCTCGTCCGGGGGCTCCTACGAGCAGTACTTC.

The chain recombines TRBV30 with TRBJ2-3, with D possibly matching TRBD1 (6 bases). This CDR3 contains 15 residues. The V and J ends lost 2 bases and 1 base respectively, with 13 bases between them. Germline assignment: CDR1 GTSNPN and CDR2 SVGIG (reference sequence). The CDR3 nucleotides read TGTGCCTGGAGTAGGCAGGGGCGGGGCACAGATACGCAGTATTTT. It translates to CAWSRQGRGTDTQYF.

This clone came up once. This rearrangement joins TRBV29-1 to TRBJ2-3; D gene uncertain. The CDR3 runs to 11 residues. The ends were cut back, 3 bases at V and 7 bases at J, with 8 bases in the middle. The germline V gene encodes CDR1 SQVTM and CDR2 ANQGSEA. The CDR3, as DNA: TGCAGCGTTGACGCGGAGTATACGCAGTATTTT. Protein product: CSVDAEYTQYF.

CDR3 region: CASSQAGPLRNTEAFF. The CDR3 DNA follows: TGTGCCAGCAGCCAAGCGGGGCCCCTGAGAAACACTGAAGCTTTCTTT. V usage is TRBV3-1 (or the pseudogene TRBV3-2) and J usage is TRBJ1-1; D possibly corresponds to TRBD1 (5 bases). CDR1 LGHDT and CDR2 YNNKEL come from the germline V gene (reference sequence). The V gene lost 1 base and the J gene lost 2 bases, with 14 bases spanning the gap. The CDR3 spans 16 residues.

The rearrangement uses TRBV18 and TRBJ2-7; D is ambiguous. Germline V gives CDR1 KGHSH, CDR2 LQKENI. V was cut by 5 bases and J by 3 bases, with 11 bases left in between. The CDR3 is 13 residues long. In DNA, the CDR3 is TGTGCCAGCTCAGCTTGGACGGACTACGAGCAGTACTTC. Translation gives CASSAWTDYEQYF.

This clone was recorded once. The V and J genes are TRBV5-8 and TRBJ2-7; perhaps TRBD2 as D (5 bases). The CDR3 consists of 15 residues. V shed 4 bases and J shed 0 bases, with 14 bases lying between them. The V gene's germline CDR1 is SGHTS and CDR2 YDEGEE. The CDR3 loop reads CASSLPRDSSYEQYF. In nucleotides, the CDR3 is TGTGCCAGCAGCCTCCCCCGGGATAGCTCCTACGAGCAGTACTTC.

The rearrangement joins TRBV11-2 to TRBJ1-2; D unclear. The CDR3 spans 13 residues. Germline V lookup: CDR1 SGHAT, CDR2 FQNNGV. The V gene lost 6 bases and the J gene lost 2 bases, with 10 bases spanning the gap. CDR3 amino acids: CASSSGGNYGYTF. CDR3 DNA sequence: TGTGCCAGCAGTTCAGGAGGGAACTATGGCTACACCTTC. The whole variable domain, remainder taken from reference TRBV11-2 and TRBJ1-2, is EAGVAQSPRYKIIEKRQSVAFWCNPISGHATLYWYQQILGQGPKLLIQFQNNGVVDDSQLPKDRFSAERLKGVDSTLKIQPAKLEDSAVYLCASSSGGNYGYTFGSGTRLTVV.